The T cell receptor (beta chain) under discussion was sequenced for a study of human thymus T cells. Sequencing was performed with immunoSEQ multiplex PCR; in TCRdb, only in-frame clones are kept and a portion is missing. Of 65,000 to 90,000 clones in the sample, 85% to 95% were seen once. V trimming: 5 bases; J trimming: 10 bases; junction bases outside the gene matches: 13. There are 14 residues in the CDR3. Germline V gives CDR1 MNHEY, CDR2 SVGAGI. Thymic resections from corrective heart surgery supplied the tissue. Sequencing was carried out using thymus tissue. The rearrangement uses TRBV6-5 and TRBJ1-2, with 7 positions matching TRBD1. The origin of this receptor is a girl in the first two years of life with a congenital heart defect but otherwise immunologically healthy. The CDR3 sequence: CASSPRGAPRPYTF. The CDR3 DNA reads as TGTGCCAGCAGTCCCAGGGGGGCTCCCCGCCCCTACACCTTC.